The 28 T cell receptor beta chains reported below all come from one sample, sequenced in a study of shared T cell receptors in the human thymus. The data were produced by immunoSEQ multiplex PCR, yet TCRdb's version contains in-frame clones alone and is incomplete. The sample lists approximately 730,000 clones, 70% to 90% occurring once. These data also formed part of another study, on human thymus T cells.

Sample: thymocytes. The source of these receptors is a girl less than two years old with a congenital heart defect.

This chain links TRBV2 with TRBJ2-5, with D perhaps matching TRBD2 (7 bases). This CDR3 has 18 amino acids. CDR1 is SNHLY and CDR2 is FYNNEI in the germline V gene. Trimming pared 0 bases from V and 1 base from J, leaving 18 bases between. The CDR3 loop is CASSEALPAGAIQETQYF. Here the CDR3 DNA reads TGTGCCAGCAGTGAAGCGCTTCCGGCGGGGGCAATCCAAGAGACCCAGTACTTC.

Comment on this clone: One end of the junction is discordant with germline, which a read error may explain. This CDR3 reads CASIERDRNQPQHF. The CDR3 DNA follows: TGTGCCAGCATTGAACGGGACAGGAATCAGCCCCAGCATTTT. The rearrangement joins TRBV2 to TRBJ1-5, with 8 bases identical to TRBD1. Germline CDR1 reads SNHLY; CDR2 reads FYNNEI. CDR3 length: 14 residues.

This chain links TRBV7-6 with TRBJ2-7, with 11 bases fitting TRBD2. Germline CDR1 is SGHVS and CDR2 is FNYEAQ. V gave up 7 bases and J gave up 6 bases; unmatched junction bases: 20. The CDR3 loop spans 18 amino acids. The CDR3 spells CASTPRPRTSGGSSEQYF. CDR3 coding DNA: TGTGCCAGCACCCCGAGGCCACGAACTAGCGGGGGATCGAGCGAGCAGTACTTC.

V gene TRBV6-6 combines with J gene TRBJ2-7; the D is unclear. The CDR3 contains 13 residues. V was clipped by 2 bases and J by 7 bases, with 12 bases between them. Germline values: CDR1 MNHNY, CDR2 SVGAGI (reference sequence). The CDR3 coding sequence is TGTGCCAGCAGTTACATAGACACTGGGGAGCAGTACTTC. It specifies CASSYIDTGEQYF.

This chain connects TRBV5-6 to TRBJ1-1; 8 nucleotides match TRBD1. V dropped 4 bases and J dropped 3; count of bases not matched to a gene: 2. CDR1 and CDR2 (germline): SGHDT, YYEEEE. The length of the CDR3 is 13 residues. The CDR3, as DNA: TGTGCCAGCAGCCTGACAGGGGACACTGAAGCTTTCTTT. It encodes CASSLTGDTEAFF.

The chain joins TRBV6-6 to TRBJ2-3; 8 bases line up with TRBD2. From germline, CDR1 is MNHNY and CDR2 SVGAGI (reference sequence). The CDR3 is 15 amino acids. V lost 5 bases to trimming and J lost 4 bases; unmatched junction nucleotides: 8. Written as DNA, the CDR3 is TGTGCCAGCAGTCCTATCGGGGGGGGAGCAGATACGCAGTATTTT. This translates into CASSPIGGGADTQYF.

This chain joins TRBV9 and TRBJ2-7; 8 bases are shared with TRBD1. The germline V gene has CDR1 SGDLS and CDR2 YYNGEE. The CDR3 sequence is 14 residues long. Germline trimming cut 3 bases from V and 4 bases from J; bases unmatched to any gene: 6. The CDR3, as DNA: TGTGCCAGCAGCGCTCGGGACAGGTGTTACGAGCAGTACTTC. Translated, it gives CASSARDRCYEQYF.

The chain carries TRBV2 and TRBJ2-5; 9 bases align to TRBD2. The CDR3 covers 18 residues. The germline gives CDR1 SNHLY, CDR2 FYNNEI. V shed 0 bases, J shed 4 bases, and the junction held 12 bases outside the gene matches. CDR3 loop: CASSEARGGRGKRETQYF. In nucleotides, the CDR3 is TGTGCCAGCAGTGAAGCGCGGGGGGGGCGGGGGAAAAGAGAGACCCAGTACTTC.

CDR3 DNA: TGTGCCAGCAGCGTACGGGGGACTAGCACAGATACGCAGTATTTT. Amino acid sequence: CASSVRGTSTDTQYF. The chain couples TRBV9 to TRBJ2-3, with D tentatively TRBD2 (6 bases). V was pared by 1 base and J by 0 bases, with 9 bases between. The germline gives CDR1 SGDLS, CDR2 YYNGEE. The CDR3 totals 15 residues.

In its sample, this clone was seen once. The V gene is TRBV11-2, the J gene TRBJ1-3; D may be TRBD1 (6 bases). This CDR3 region has 19 residues. CDR1 and CDR2 (germline): SGHAT, FQNNGV. Trimming took off 2 bases at V and 0 bases at J, with 20 bases between the two ends. For the CDR3, the DNA is TGTGCCAGCAGCTTATCGGTCTCCGGGACAACCAGCTCTGGAAACACCATATATTTT. Amino acid sequence: CASSLSVSGTTSSGNTIYF.

The chain recombines TRBV7-2 with TRBJ1-2; 7 bases agree with TRBD1. Germline V lookup: CDR1 SGHTA, CDR2 FQGNSA. V shed 5 bases and J 3 bases; nucleotides not matched to a gene: 15. This CDR3 contains 17 residues. CDR3 residues: CASSNGGEKGADYGYTF. CDR3 nucleotides: TGTGCCAGCAGCAACGGAGGAGAAAAGGGGGCGGACTATGGCTACACCTTC.

The chain combines TRBV28 with TRBJ2-1, with 9 positions matching TRBD2. Germline assignment: CDR1 MDHEN and CDR2 SYDVKM. V gave up 6 bases and J gave up 11 bases; unmatched junction bases: 17. The CDR3 has 16 residues. CDR3 DNA sequence: TGTGCCAGCAGCCTACATAGCGGGGGCCAGGCTTGGCAGCAGTTCTTC. As protein: CASSLHSGGQAWQQFF.

The rearrangement joins TRBV5-6 to TRBJ2-7; 8 positions match TRBD1. V dropped 4 bases and J dropped 2; count of bases not matched to a gene: 5. Looked up from germline, CDR1 is SGHDT and CDR2 is YYEEEE. The CDR3 is 14 amino acids. CDR3 nucleotides: TGTGCCAGCAGCCTACGGACAGGGACCTACGAGCAGTACTTC. Protein product: CASSLRTGTYEQYF.

CDR3 region: CASSLPPPVVTEAFF. The DNA of the CDR3 is TGTGCCAGCAGCTTACCGCCCCCGGTGGTTACTGAAGCTTTCTTT. This chain links TRBV11-2 with TRBJ1-1; D remains ambiguous. This CDR3 comprises 15 residues. CDR1 SGHAT and CDR2 FQNNGV come from the germline V gene. The ends were cut back, 2 bases at V and 5 bases at J, with 15 bases in the middle.

V is TRBV14 and J is TRBJ1-1, with D perhaps matching TRBD1 (5 bases). The CDR3 length is 18 residues. Trimming took 0 bases from V and 8 from J, leaving 25 bases between them. Germline V gene sequence: CDR1 SGHDN, CDR2 FVKESK. The chain's CDR3 is CASSQEPRVSLGYAEAFF. The DNA for the CDR3 is TGTGCCAGCAGCCAAGAACCCAGGGTTAGCTTGGGGTACGCGGAAGCTTTCTTT.

This clone is a singleton in its sample. V is TRBV13 and J is TRBJ2-1, with D possibly TRBD2 on 6 matching bases. Trimming stripped 5 bases from V and 8 bases from J, with 10 bases between. The CDR3 has 12 amino acids. Per germline, CDR1 PRHDT and CDR2 FYEKMQ (reference sequence). The DNA for the CDR3 is TGTGCCAGCAGCATGGGGGGTCATGAGCAGTTCTTC. Its protein is CASSMGGHEQFF.

The chain links TRBV28 to TRBJ1-6, with 11 nucleotides matching TRBD1. The V gene's germline CDR1 is MDHEN and CDR2 SYDVKM. The CDR3 is 16 residues long. V was clipped by 3 bases and J by 9 bases; unmatched bases: 7. The CDR3: CASSLGTGGSGSPLHF. The DNA of the CDR3 is TGTGCCAGCAGTTTGGGGACAGGGGGAAGCGGTTCACCCCTCCACTTT. Full variable domain (remainder filled in from reference TRBV28 and TRBJ1-6): DVKVTQSSRYLVKRTGEKVFLECVQDMDHENMFWYRQDPGLGLRLIYFSYDVKMKEKGDIPEGYSVSREKKERFSLILESASTNQTSMYLCASSLGTGGSGSPLHFGNGTRLTVT.

This clone has only one observation. The V and J genes are TRBV19 and TRBJ1-2, with 12 bases that match TRBD1. This CDR3 spans 16 amino acids. Trimming cost V 5 bases and J 1 base; bases outside gene matches: 5. Germline V gives CDR1 LNHDA, CDR2 SQIVND (reference sequence). CDR3 amino acids: CASSPGQGALNYGYTF. The CDR3, as DNA: TGTGCCAGTAGTCCGGGACAGGGGGCTCTTAACTATGGCTACACCTTC.

The table lists this clone with a few counts. This rearrangement joins TRBV5-6 to TRBJ2-5; D may be TRBD1 (5 bases). CDR3 length: 14 residues. CDR1 is SGHDT, CDR2 YYEEEE, per germline. V lost 5 bases, J lost 4 bases, and 15 bases lay in between. The CDR3 nucleotides are TGTGCCAGCAGACGACTTCCCAGGGTAGAGACCCAGTACTTC. Its protein is CASRRLPRVETQYF.

The chain links TRBV15 to TRBJ1-4, with 7 positions matching TRBD1. J was trimmed by 8 bases and V by 6 bases; bases with no gene match: 6. Per the germline V gene, CDR1 is LNHNV and CDR2 is YYDKDF (reference sequence). The CDR3 has 13 amino acids. In DNA form, the CDR3 reads TGTGCCACCAGTAGAACGACAGGGGAAAAACTGTTTTTT. Translation gives CATSRTTGEKLFF.

This clone was observed a single time. The chain combines TRBV12-5 with TRBJ2-3; D may be TRBD1 (6 bases). Trimming stripped 1 base from V and 7 bases from J, with 21 bases between. The CDR3 is 17 amino acids. Germline V gene data show CDR1 as LGHNT and CDR2 as FRNRAP. CDR3 DNA: TGTGCTAGTGGTTTGGGCAAGGACAGCCACACGAATAATACGCAGTATTTT. Protein: CASGLGKDSHTNNTQYF.

The chain employs TRBV9 and TRBJ2-1; 8 bases map to TRBD2. CDR1 is SGDLS, CDR2 YYNGEE, per germline. This CDR3 contains 20 residues. Losses at the gene ends were 3 bases for V and 6 bases for J; bases not matched to a gene: 23. This CDR3 is CASSAPQRGTSTKRFNEQFF. The CDR3 DNA reads TGTGCCAGCAGCGCACCCCAACGCGGGACTAGTACAAAGAGGTTCAATGAGCAGTTCTTC.

This chain connects TRBV2 to TRBJ2-5, with D possibly being TRBD2 (6 bases). Germline V gene lookup returns CDR1 SNHLY and CDR2 FYNNEI. The CDR3 is 14 residues long. Trimming took off 8 bases at V and 5 bases at J, with 18 bases between the two ends. CDR3 coding DNA: TGTGCCAGCGGTGCGGGATTCTCGGGGGAGACCCAGTACTTC. Translating gives CASGAGFSGETQYF.

This clone was observed a handful of times. This sequence joins TRBV28 and TRBJ2-7, with D possibly matching TRBD1 (6 bases). V shed 2 bases and J shed 0 bases, with 17 bases lying between them. Germline V gene lookup returns CDR1 MDHEN and CDR2 SYDVKM. There are 17 residues in the CDR3. CDR3 coding DNA: TGTGCCAGCAGTTTAGTCCTATGGACAGCGAGCTCCTACGAGCAGTACTTC. Translated, it gives CASSLVLWTASSYEQYF.

Here the CDR3 reads CASSPNTPPRELAGANVLTF. The CDR3 nucleotides read TGTGCCAGCAGTCCTAATACCCCCCCGAGGGAACTTGCGGGGGCCAACGTCCTGACTTTC. V usage is TRBV27 and J usage is TRBJ2-6; tentatively, D is TRBD2 (5 bases). Germline V gene sequence: CDR1 MNHEY, CDR2 SMNVEV (reference sequence). CDR3 length equals 20 residues. The V end lost 5 bases, the J end lost 4 bases, and 27 bases lay between the germline ends.

The chain has TRBV10-1 and TRBJ2-1; TRBD2 might be the D (6 bases). Per the germline V gene, CDR1 is WNHNN and CDR2 is SYGVQD (reference sequence). V was pared by 0 bases and J by 9 bases, with 18 bases between. The CDR3 contains 16 residues. Here the CDR3 reads CASSESVGLATSEQFF. CDR3 bases: TGCGCCAGCAGTGAGTCGGTGGGTCTAGCGACGAGTGAGCAGTTCTTC.

This clone came up a few times. At the DNA level, this CDR3 is encoded by other sequences in the same sample as well. This chain joins TRBV7-2 and TRBJ2-3; D not certain. Germline assignment: CDR1 SGHTA and CDR2 FQGNSA. The CDR3 is 13 amino acids. The V end lost 1 base, the J end lost 1 base, and 3 bases lay between the germline ends. CDR3 nucleotides: TGTGCCAGCAGCTTAGTAGGCACAGATACGCAGTATTTT. This sequence encodes CASSLVGTDTQYF. Together with reference TRBV7-2 and TRBJ2-3, the CDR3 gives the full variable domain: GAGVSQSPSNKVTEKGKDVELRCDPISGHTALYWYRQSLGQGLEFLIYFQGNSAPDKSGLPSDRFSAERTGGSVSTLTIQRTQQEDSAVYLCASSLVGTDTQYFGPGTRLTVL.

The CDR3 DNA follows: TGTGCCAGCAGCTTGGATTTAGCACGCACAGATACGCAGTATTTT. It is translated as CASSLDLARTDTQYF. The chain couples TRBV5-6 to TRBJ2-3; D is uncertain. The length of the CDR3 is 15 residues. The V gene's germline CDR1 is SGHDT and CDR2 YYEEEE. The V end lost 0 bases, the J end lost 1 base, and 9 bases lay between the germline ends.